Sequencing of this T cell receptor beta chain was carried out in a study of chemoradiotherapy in HPV16-positive cancers. About the study: A couple of HPV16-positive patients' cells yielded candidate HPV-specific clones and common motifs. Study-level results: Non-HPV-specific T cells did not expand in tumors during treatment, whereas candidate HPV-specific clones and E7-related motifs did. The functional HPV-specific definition rests on just a couple of HPV16-positive patients.

On this clone itself: What it binds is not known.

Repertoires were sampled repeatedly during chemoradiotherapy. Germline V gene data show CDR1 as SNHLY and CDR2 as FYNNEI. This CDR3 comprises 13 residues. V gave up 6 bases and J gave up 0 bases; unmatched junction bases: 2. Profiled with immunoSEQ multiplex PCR; TCRdb holds only in-frame clones, not every one. The sample lists fewer than 25,000 clones, roughly 90% occurring once. The V and J genes are TRBV2 and TRBJ2-7; TRBD1 matches 7 bases. This sample comprised blood, obtained from a patient who underwent chemoradiotherapy. The receptor was derived from a human donor with HPV-associated anogenital cancer. The CDR3 DNA reads TGTGCCAGCAGCTCAGGGGGCTCCTACGAGCAGTACTTC. Its translation: CASSSGGSYEQYF.